The subject of this entry is one T cell receptor (beta chain). The data are from a study of blood T cells in healthy people across ages. Primers used in a second PCR of about 6 to 11 cycles were a sample-barcoded 5' primer and a J-beta primer mix. TCRdb fed the 5' RACE reads into MiXCR, producing one record per CDR3 protein. The sample has approximately 1.5 million distinct CDR3 sequences; 35% to 45% are singletons. Germline V gene data show CDR1 as MNHEY and CDR2 as SVGAGI. The CDR3 loop spans 15 amino acids. Unmatched junction bases numbered 6, after V lost 6 bases and J lost 2 bases. This sequence joins TRBV6-5 and TRBJ2-1; 8 bases align to TRBD2. The sequence was obtained from a woman under 30 in good health. The sequencing input was blood. CDR3 coding DNA: TGTGCCAGCAGACCGGGACTAGTGACCTACAATGAGCAGTTCTTC. Its translation is CASRPGLVTYNEQFF.